This TCR beta chain was retrieved from a study of blood T cell repertoires in COVID-19. Study at large: Acute-phase and convalescent COVID-19 samples originated in the United States, Italy and Spain. PBMCs, B-cell-depleted T cells, or T cells provided the cDNA or gDNA that made up the material.

As processed by the authors: Reference gene primer amplification gave estimated nucleated cell counts. Method: immunoSEQ multiplex PCR; TCRdb's copy keeps in-frame clones and lacks some. From that table come the V and J calls and clone size; the DNA was used to work out D and trimming. Altogether about 100,000 clones are present, 87% being singletons, with the ten largest covering more than 9%. The CDR3 contains 16 residues. Deletions cut 0 bases from V and 8 bases from J, with 20 bases between. Looked up from germline, CDR1 is SGDLS and CDR2 is YYNGEE. This receptor was identified in a young woman with acute or convalescent COVID-19. V usage is TRBV9 and J usage is TRBJ1-2; tentative D call: TRBD1 (5 bases). The specimen sequenced was peripheral blood. CDR3 in amino acids: CASSVETRASRGGYTF. In DNA form, the CDR3 reads TGTGCCAGCAGCGTAGAAACGAGGGCGTCGCGGGGGGGCTACACCTTC.